Below are 17 T cell receptor beta chains sequenced from a single sample in a study of sequential checkpoint blockade in melanoma. Clones were sequenced by immunoSEQ multiplex PCR, and TCRdb holds only the in-frame ones, with some missing. The sample lists 10,000 or so clones, around 85% occurring once. This sample's treatment: randomized to nivolumab then ipilimumab (arm A) or the reverse (arm B). The material was CD8+ T cells sorted from blood (inferred from file names), obtained from a patient given nivolumab and ipilimumab in sequence. The receptors derive from a human donor with melanoma.

The rearrangement joins TRBV28 to TRBJ1-1, with a possible D match to TRBD1 (6 bases). The germline V and J ends were trimmed by 6 bases and 3 bases, with 17 bases remaining between them. The CDR3 covers 15 residues. From germline, CDR1 is MDHEN and CDR2 SYDVKM. CDR3 residues: CASSLPSRGDTEAFF. The CDR3 DNA reads as TGTGCCAGCAGCTTACCCTCCAGGGGAGACACTGAAGCTTTCTTT.

CDR3 in DNA: TGTGCCAGCAGTTTATGGTCCGGGACAGGGACTCCCGGGGCCAACGTCCTGACTTTC. Translating gives CASSLWSGTGTPGANVLTF. This chain joins TRBV28 and TRBJ2-6; TRBD1 agrees at 9 bases. Germline CDR1 and CDR2: MDHEN and SYDVKM. CDR3 size: 19 residues. Unmatched junction bases numbered 10, after V lost 0 bases and J lost 4 bases.

V and J are TRBV6-1 and TRBJ2-3; D unresolved. Germline CDR1 and CDR2: MNHNS and SASEGT. The CDR3 runs 15 residues. V was trimmed by 6 bases and J by 0 bases, leaving 13 bases between them. The CDR3 bases are TGTGCCAGCAGCAGAGGCGTGGCTAGCACAGATACGCAGTATTTT. Its translation: CASSRGVASTDTQYF.

With respect to this clone: The same CDR3 can be traced to other DNA sequences in this sample. This rearrangement joins TRBV6-6 to TRBJ1-1, with D possibly matching TRBD1 (6 bases). The CDR3 covers 14 residues. Trimming left V 2 bases short and J 4 bases short, with 11 bases between. Germline V CDR1 and CDR2: MNHNY, SVGAGI (reference sequence). The chain's CDR3 is CASSYGRGSTEAFF. The DNA of the CDR3 is TGTGCCAGCAGTTACGGCAGGGGAAGCACTGAAGCTTTCTTT.

The chain recombines TRBV7-6 with TRBJ1-1; unclear D gene. Trimming took 3 bases from V and 8 from J, leaving 10 bases between them. The germline V gene has CDR1 SGHVS and CDR2 FNYEAQ. The length of the CDR3 is 12 residues. CDR3 amino acids: CASSFPGSEAFF. The DNA for the CDR3 is TGTGCCAGCAGCTTCCCCGGGTCCGAAGCTTTCTTT.

This clone was seen a single time. The CDR3 sequence is CASSPGQETSNQPQHF. The DNA of the CDR3 is TGCGCCAGCAGCCCGGGACAGGAAACGAGCAATCAGCCCCAGCATTTT. V gene TRBV4-1 combines with J gene TRBJ1-5; the match to TRBD1 covers 8 bases. CDR3 size: 16 residues. Germline assignment: CDR1 MGHRA and CDR2 YSYEKL. Germline trimming cut 4 bases from V and 1 base from J; bases unmatched to any gene: 6.

V and J are TRBV6-5 and TRBJ1-1; perhaps TRBD1 as D (6 bases). Looked up from germline, CDR1 is MNHEY and CDR2 is SVGAGI. V lost 2 bases and J lost 2, with 12 bases in between. CDR3 length equals 15 residues. Here the CDR3 reads CASSYGSGDNTEAFF. CDR3 nucleotide sequence: TGTGCCAGCAGTTACGGTTCAGGGGACAACACTGAAGCTTTCTTT.

The rearrangement joins TRBV4-3 to TRBJ1-2; D is perhaps TRBD1 (6 bases). The CDR3 consists of 13 residues. Germline CDR1 reads LGHNA; CDR2 reads YSLEER. Trimming removed 6 bases from V and 2 bases from J, with 10 bases in between. The CDR3 is CASSPTGNYGYTF. The CDR3 region has the DNA TGCGCCAGCAGTCCAACAGGGAACTATGGCTACACCTTC.

The chain recombines TRBV27 with TRBJ1-6, with a weak D call TRBD1 (6 bases). This CDR3 is built from 13 residues. Germline V gene data show CDR1 as MNHEY and CDR2 as SMNVEV (reference sequence). The V gene lost 4 bases and the J gene lost 5 bases, with 6 bases spanning the gap. CDR3 DNA sequence: TGTGCCAGCAGTTACAGGGATAATTCACCCCTCCACTTT. Its protein is CASSYRDNSPLHF.

The gene calls are TRBV10-1 and TRBJ1-1, with no clear D. Trimming removed 2 bases at V and 4 bases at J, with 11 bases between. Germline V lookup: CDR1 WNHNN, CDR2 SYGVQD (reference sequence). The CDR3 is 14 amino acids. CDR3 sequence (DNA): TGCGCCAGCAGTGAGCCCGGGTCCCCCACTGAAGCTTTCTTT. Translation: CASSEPGSPTEAFF.

The chain carries TRBV5-4 and TRBJ2-7, with D unclear. V gave up 0 bases and J gave up 2 bases, with 6 bases separating them. CDR3 size: 13 residues. From germline, CDR1 is SGHNT and CDR2 YYREEE (reference sequence). CDR3 bases: TGTGCCAGCAGCTTGGACAAAGCCTACGAGCAGTACTTC. Amino acid sequence: CASSLDKAYEQYF.

The rearrangement links TRBV7-8 to TRBJ2-2; 12 positions agree with TRBD2. V lost 3 bases, J lost 11 bases, and 7 bases stayed unmatched. This CDR3 is 15 amino acids long. CDR1 is SGHVS and CDR2 is FQNEAQ in the germline V gene. The chain's CDR3 is CASSFWASGGDELFF. The DNA for the CDR3 is TGTGCCAGCAGCTTCTGGGCTAGCGGGGGGGATGAGCTGTTTTTT.

This clone showed up just a few times. This chain joins TRBV5-8 and TRBJ1-1; D is possibly TRBD1 (5 bases). This CDR3 has 13 residues. The V end lost 4 bases, the J end lost 2 bases, and 9 bases lay between the germline ends. Germline lookup yields CDR1 SGHTS and CDR2 YDEGEE. The CDR3 region is CASSLGHNTEAFF. DNA of the CDR3: TGTGCCAGCAGCCTCGGACACAACACTGAAGCTTTCTTT.

The chain employs TRBV27 and TRBJ2-3, with a tentative D call TRBD2 (6 bases). The germline gives CDR1 MNHEY, CDR2 SMNVEV (reference sequence). The CDR3 sequence is 14 residues long. Trimming pared 3 bases from V and 2 bases from J, leaving 9 bases between. In nucleotides, the CDR3 is TGTGCCAGCAGTTTCGGGGGATACACAGATACGCAGTATTTT. It specifies CASSFGGYTDTQYF.

V gene TRBV7-6 combines with J gene TRBJ2-7; TRBD2 might be the D (6 bases). The CDR3 spans 13 residues. Germline CDR1 and CDR2: SGHVS and FNYEAQ. Trimming removed 0 bases at V and 6 bases at J, with 9 bases between. The CDR3 spells CASSLAEGAEQYF. The DNA for the CDR3 is TGTGCCAGCAGCTTAGCGGAGGGAGCCGAGCAGTACTTC. The full variable domain, in which reference TRBV7-6 and TRBJ2-7 provide the parts outside the CDR3, is GAGVSQSPRYKVTKRGQDVALRCDPISGHVSLYWYRQALGQGPEFLTYFNYEAQQDKSGLPNDRFSAERPEGSISTLTIQRTEQRDSAMYRCASSLAEGAEQYFGPGTRLTVT.

V and J are TRBV5-1 and TRBJ2-2; 10 positions agree with TRBD1. This CDR3 has 16 amino acids. Germline values: CDR1 SGHRS, CDR2 YFSETQ. Unmatched junction bases numbered 8, after V lost 3 bases and J lost 6 bases. The DNA of the CDR3 is TGCGCCAGCAGCTGGACCGGGACAGGGGACGCCGGGGAGCTGTTTTTT. Amino acid sequence: CASSWTGTGDAGELFF.

This chain connects TRBV5-1 to TRBJ1-1, with D unresolved. Germline V gene lookup returns CDR1 SGHRS and CDR2 YFSETQ. With 3 bases removed from V and 3 bases from J, the gap between germline ends came to 15 bases. This CDR3 contains 15 residues. CDR3 protein: CASSSKSVLDTEAFF. CDR3 bases: TGCGCCAGCAGCTCGAAATCAGTTCTGGACACTGAAGCTTTCTTT.